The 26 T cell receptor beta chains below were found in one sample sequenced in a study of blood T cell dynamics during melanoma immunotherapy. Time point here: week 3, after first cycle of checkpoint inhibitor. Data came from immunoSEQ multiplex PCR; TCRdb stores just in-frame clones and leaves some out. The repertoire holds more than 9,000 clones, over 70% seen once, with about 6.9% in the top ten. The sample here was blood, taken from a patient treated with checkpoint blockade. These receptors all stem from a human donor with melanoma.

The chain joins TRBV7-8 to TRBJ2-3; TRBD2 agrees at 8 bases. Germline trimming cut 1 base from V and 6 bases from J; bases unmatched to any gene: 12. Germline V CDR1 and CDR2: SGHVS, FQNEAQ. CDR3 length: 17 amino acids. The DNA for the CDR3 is TGTGCCAGCAGCTTAGAGGGGCTGGGACGGGGGGGCGATACGCAGTATTTT. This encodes CASSLEGLGRGGDTQYF.

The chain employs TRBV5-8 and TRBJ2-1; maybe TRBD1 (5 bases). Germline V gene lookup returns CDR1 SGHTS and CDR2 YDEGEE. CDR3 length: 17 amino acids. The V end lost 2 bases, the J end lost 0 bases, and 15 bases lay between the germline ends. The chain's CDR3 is CASSFVRGISSYNEQFF. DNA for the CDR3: TGTGCCAGCAGCTTCGTTAGGGGAATAAGCTCCTACAATGAGCAGTTCTTC.

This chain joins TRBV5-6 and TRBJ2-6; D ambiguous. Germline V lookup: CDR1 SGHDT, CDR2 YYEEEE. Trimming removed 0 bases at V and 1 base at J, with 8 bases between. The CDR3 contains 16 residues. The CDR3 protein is CASSLAGRSGANVLTF. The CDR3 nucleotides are TGTGCCAGCAGCTTGGCCGGGCGGTCTGGGGCCAACGTCCTGACTTTC.

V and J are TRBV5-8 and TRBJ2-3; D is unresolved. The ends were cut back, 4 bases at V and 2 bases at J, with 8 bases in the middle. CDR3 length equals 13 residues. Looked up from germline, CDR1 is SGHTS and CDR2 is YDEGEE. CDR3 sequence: CASSPGFTDTQYF. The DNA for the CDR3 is TGTGCCAGCAGCCCCGGATTCACAGATACGCAGTATTTT.

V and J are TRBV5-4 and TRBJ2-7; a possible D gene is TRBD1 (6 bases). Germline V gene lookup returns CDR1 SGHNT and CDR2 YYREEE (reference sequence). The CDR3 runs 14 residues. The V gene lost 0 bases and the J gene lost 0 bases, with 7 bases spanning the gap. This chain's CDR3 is CASSLDRASYEQYF. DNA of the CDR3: TGTGCCAGCAGCTTGGACAGGGCCTCCTACGAGCAGTACTTC.

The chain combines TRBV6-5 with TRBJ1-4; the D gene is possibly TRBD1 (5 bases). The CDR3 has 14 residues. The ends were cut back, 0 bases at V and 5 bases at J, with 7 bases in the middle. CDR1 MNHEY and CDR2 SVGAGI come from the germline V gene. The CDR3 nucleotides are TGTGCCAGCAGTTACTCGCAGGGCAATGAAAAACTGTTTTTT. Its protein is CASSYSQGNEKLFF.

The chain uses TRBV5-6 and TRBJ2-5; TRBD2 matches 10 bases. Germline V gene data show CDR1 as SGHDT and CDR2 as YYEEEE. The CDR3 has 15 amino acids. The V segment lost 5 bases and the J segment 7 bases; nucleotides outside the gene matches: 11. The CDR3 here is CASSLASGGAVTQYF. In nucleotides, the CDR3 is TGTGCCAGCAGTCTCGCCAGCGGGGGGGCTGTGACCCAGTACTTC.

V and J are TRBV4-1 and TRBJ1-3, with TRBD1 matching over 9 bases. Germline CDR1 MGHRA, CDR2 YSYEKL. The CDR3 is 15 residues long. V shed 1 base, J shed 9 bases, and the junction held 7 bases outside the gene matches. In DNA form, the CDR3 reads TGCGCCAGCAGCCAAGGGTGGGACAGGGTGGCCACCATATATTTT. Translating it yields CASSQGWDRVATIYF.

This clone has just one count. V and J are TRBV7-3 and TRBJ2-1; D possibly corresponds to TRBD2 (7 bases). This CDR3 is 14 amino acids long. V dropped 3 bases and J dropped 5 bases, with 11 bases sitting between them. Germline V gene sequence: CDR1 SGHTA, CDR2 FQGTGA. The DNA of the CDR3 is TGTGCCAGCAGCTTCGGGGGGCTCGACAATGAGCAGTTCTTC. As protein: CASSFGGLDNEQFF. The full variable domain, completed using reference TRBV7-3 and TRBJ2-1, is GAGVSQTPSNKVTEKGKYVELRCDPISGHTALYWYRQSLGQGPEFLIYFQGTGAADDSGLPNDRFFAVRPEGSVSTLKIQRTERGDSAVYLCASSFGGLDNEQFFGPGTRLTVL.

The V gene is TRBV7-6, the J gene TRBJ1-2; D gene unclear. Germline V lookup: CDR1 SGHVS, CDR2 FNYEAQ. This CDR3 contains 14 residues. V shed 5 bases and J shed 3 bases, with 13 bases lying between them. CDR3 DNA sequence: TGTGCCAGCAGCCCTGGGGATAAATACTATGGCTACACCTTC. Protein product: CASSPGDKYYGYTF.

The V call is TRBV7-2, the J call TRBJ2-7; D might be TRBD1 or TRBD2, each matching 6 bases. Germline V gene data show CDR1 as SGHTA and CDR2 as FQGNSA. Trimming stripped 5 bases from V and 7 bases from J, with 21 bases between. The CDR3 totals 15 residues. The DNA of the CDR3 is TGTGCCAGCAGCCTAAGAGGGGGGCGGAGAAGAGAGCAGTACTTC. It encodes CASSLRGGRRREQYF.

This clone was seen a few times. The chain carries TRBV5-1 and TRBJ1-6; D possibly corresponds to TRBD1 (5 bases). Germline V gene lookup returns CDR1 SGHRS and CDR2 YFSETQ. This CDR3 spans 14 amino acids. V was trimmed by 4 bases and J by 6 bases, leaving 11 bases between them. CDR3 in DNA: TGCGCCAGCAGCAAGGACAAAACTAATTCACCCCTCCACTTT. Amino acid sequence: CASSKDKTNSPLHF.

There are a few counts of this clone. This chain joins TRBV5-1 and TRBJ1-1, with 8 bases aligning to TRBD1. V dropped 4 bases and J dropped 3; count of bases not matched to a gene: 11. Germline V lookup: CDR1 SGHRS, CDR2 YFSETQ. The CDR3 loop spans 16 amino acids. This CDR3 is CASSTGSGQGYTEAFF. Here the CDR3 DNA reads TGCGCCAGCAGCACAGGGAGCGGACAGGGCTACACTGAAGCTTTCTTT.

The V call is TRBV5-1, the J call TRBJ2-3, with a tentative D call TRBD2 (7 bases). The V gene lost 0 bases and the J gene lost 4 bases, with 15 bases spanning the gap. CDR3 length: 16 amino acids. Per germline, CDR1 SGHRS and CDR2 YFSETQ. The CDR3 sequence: CASSLVAGAGADTQYF. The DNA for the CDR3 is TGCGCCAGCAGCTTGGTTGCGGGGGCCGGGGCAGATACGCAGTATTTT.

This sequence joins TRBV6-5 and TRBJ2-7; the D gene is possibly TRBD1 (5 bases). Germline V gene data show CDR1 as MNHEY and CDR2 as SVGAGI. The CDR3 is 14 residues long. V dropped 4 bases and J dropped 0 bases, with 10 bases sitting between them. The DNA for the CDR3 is TGTGCCAGCAGTTCGACAGTGAGCTCCTACGAGCAGTACGTC. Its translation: CASSSTVSSYEQYV.

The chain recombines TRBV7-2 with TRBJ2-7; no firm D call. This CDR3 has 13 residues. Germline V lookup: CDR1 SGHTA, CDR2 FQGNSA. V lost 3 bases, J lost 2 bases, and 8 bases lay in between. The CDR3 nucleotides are TGTGCCAGCAGCTTCCGCCAAGCCTACGAGCAGTACTTC. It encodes CASSFRQAYEQYF.

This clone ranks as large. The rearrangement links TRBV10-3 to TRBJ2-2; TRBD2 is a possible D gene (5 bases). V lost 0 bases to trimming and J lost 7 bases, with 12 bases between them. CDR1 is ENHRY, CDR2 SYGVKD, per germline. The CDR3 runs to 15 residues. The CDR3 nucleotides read TGTGCCATCAGTGAGTCCCCTGGAGGTCGCGGGGAGCTGTTTTTT. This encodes CAISESPGGRGELFF.

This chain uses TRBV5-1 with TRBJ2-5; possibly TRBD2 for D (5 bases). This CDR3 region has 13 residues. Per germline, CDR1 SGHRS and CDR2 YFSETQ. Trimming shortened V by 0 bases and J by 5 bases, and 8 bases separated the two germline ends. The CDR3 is CASSLAGSETQYF. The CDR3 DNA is TGCGCCAGCAGCTTGGCGGGGTCCGAGACCCAGTACTTC.

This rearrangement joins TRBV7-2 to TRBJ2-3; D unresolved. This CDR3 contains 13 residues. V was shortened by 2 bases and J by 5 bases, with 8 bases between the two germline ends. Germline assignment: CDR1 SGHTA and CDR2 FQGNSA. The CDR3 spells CASSLNQVDTQYF. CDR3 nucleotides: TGTGCCAGCAGCTTAAACCAGGTAGATACGCAGTATTTT.

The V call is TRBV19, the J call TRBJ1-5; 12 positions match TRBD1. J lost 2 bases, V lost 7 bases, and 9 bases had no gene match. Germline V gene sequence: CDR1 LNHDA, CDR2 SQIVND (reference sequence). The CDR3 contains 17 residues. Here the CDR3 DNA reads TGTGCCAGTACTCCGGGACAGGGGGCGTTAGGCAATCAGCCCCAGCATTTT. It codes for CASTPGQGALGNQPQHF.

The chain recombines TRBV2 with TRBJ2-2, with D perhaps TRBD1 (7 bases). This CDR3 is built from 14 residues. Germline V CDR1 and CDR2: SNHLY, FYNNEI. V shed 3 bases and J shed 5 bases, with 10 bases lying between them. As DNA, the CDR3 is TGTGCCAGCAGTGAGCAGGGGGGAACCGGGGAGCTGTTTTTT. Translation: CASSEQGGTGELFF.

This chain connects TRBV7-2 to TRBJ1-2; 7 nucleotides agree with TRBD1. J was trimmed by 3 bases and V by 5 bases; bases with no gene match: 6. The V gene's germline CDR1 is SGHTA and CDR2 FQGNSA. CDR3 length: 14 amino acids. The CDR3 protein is CASSPTGLDYGYTF. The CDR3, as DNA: TGTGCCAGCAGCCCGACAGGGCTTGACTATGGCTACACCTTC.

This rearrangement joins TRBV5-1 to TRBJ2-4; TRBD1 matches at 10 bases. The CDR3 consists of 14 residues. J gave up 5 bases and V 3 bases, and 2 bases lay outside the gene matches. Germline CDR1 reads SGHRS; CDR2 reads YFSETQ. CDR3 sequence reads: CASSWGTGENIQYF. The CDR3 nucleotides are TGCGCCAGCAGCTGGGGGACAGGGGAAAACATTCAGTACTTC.

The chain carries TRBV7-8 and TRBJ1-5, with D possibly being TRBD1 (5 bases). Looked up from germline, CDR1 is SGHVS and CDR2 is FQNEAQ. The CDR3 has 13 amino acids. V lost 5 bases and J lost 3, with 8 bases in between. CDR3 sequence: CASSRGNNQPQHF. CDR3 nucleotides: TGTGCCAGCAGCAGGGGCAACAATCAGCCCCAGCATTTT. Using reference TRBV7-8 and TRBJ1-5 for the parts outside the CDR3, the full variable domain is GAGVSQSPRYKVAKRGQDVALRCDPISGHVSLFWYQQALGQGPEFLTYFQNEAQLDKSGLPSDRFFAERPEGSVSTLKIQRTQQEDSAVYLCASSRGNNQPQHFGDGTRLSIL.

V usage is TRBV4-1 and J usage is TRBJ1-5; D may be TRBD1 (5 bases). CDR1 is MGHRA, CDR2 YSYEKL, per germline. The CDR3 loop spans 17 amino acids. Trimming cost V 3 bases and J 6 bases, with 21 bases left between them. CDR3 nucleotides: TGCGCCAGCAGCCAGGGTCTCGGTGATAGGGGAGGTCAGCCCCAGCATTTT. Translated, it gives CASSQGLGDRGGQPQHF.

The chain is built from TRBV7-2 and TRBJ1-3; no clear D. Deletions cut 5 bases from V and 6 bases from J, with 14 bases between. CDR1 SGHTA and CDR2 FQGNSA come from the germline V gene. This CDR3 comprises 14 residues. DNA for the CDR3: TGTGCCAGCAGCCGAGGCGGGGAAGCAAACACCATATATTTT. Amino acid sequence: CASSRGGEANTIYF. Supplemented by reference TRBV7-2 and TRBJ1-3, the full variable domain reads GAGVSQSPSNKVTEKGKDVELRCDPISGHTALYWYRQSLGQGLEFLIYFQGNSAPDKSGLPSDRFSAERTGGSVSTLTIQRTQQEDSAVYLCASSRGGEANTIYFGEGSWLTVV.